These 32 T cell receptor beta chains share one sample of origin, sequenced in a study of T cell responses to AZD1222 COVID-19 vaccine. Produced via immunoSEQ multiplex PCR; TCRdb's table is partial and in-frame only. The sample contains 80,000 to 95,000 clones, roughly nine tenths of which appear only once. The input for sequencing was peripheral blood, taken 28 days after the second AZD1222 dose. The receptors stem from an adult who received the AZD1222 COVID-19 vaccine.

The DNA for the CDR3 is TGTGCCAGCAGCTTAATGTTAGAGACAACTAACTATGGCTACACCTTC. Protein sequence: CASSLMLETTNYGYTF. The rearrangement uses TRBV11-2 and TRBJ1-2; D not certain. Trimming removed 2 bases at V and 0 bases at J, with 13 bases between. Germline V gives CDR1 SGHAT, CDR2 FQNNGV. The CDR3 has 16 residues.

The rearrangement joins TRBV20-1 to TRBJ1-2; the match to TRBD1 covers 7 bases. The CDR3 is 13 residues long. Germline-derived CDR1 and CDR2 are DFQATT and SNEGSKA (reference sequence). V was clipped by 3 bases and J by 7 bases; unmatched bases: 8. The CDR3 nucleotides are TGCAGTGCTAGTACGGAGGGGGCGCGTGGCTACACCTTC. Its translation: CSASTEGARGYTF.

The rearrangement links TRBV6-2 or TRBV6-3 to TRBJ2-7; D remains unclear. The CDR3 covers 13 residues. With 6 bases removed from V and 3 bases from J, the gap between germline ends came to 12 bases. In germline, CDR1 is MNHEY, CDR2 SVGEGT. CDR3 nucleotides: TGTGCCAGCAGCCCCCAGTACCTCTACGAGCAGTACTTC. Residues: CASSPQYLYEQYF.

The chain joins TRBV4-2 to TRBJ1-4, with 7 bases identical to TRBD1. With V trimmed by 0 bases and J by 7 bases, 8 bases remained unmatched. The germline gives CDR1 LGHNA, CDR2 YNFKEQ. The CDR3 is made up of 16 amino acids. The chain's CDR3 is CASSQDTGDDREKLFF. The CDR3 nucleotides are TGTGCCAGCAGCCAAGATACAGGGGATGATCGTGAAAAACTGTTTTTT.

This chain links TRBV3-1 (or the pseudogene TRBV3-2) with TRBJ2-5, with 10 bases that match TRBD2. Per the germline V gene, CDR1 is LGHDT and CDR2 is YNNKEL (reference sequence). CDR3 size: 15 residues. The V gene end was trimmed by 2 bases and the J gene end by 5 bases; junction bases not matched to a gene: 5. CDR3 loop: CASSQSGGVWETQYF. Here the CDR3 DNA reads TGTGCCAGCAGCCAAAGCGGGGGGGTATGGGAGACCCAGTACTTC.

J is TRBJ1-5 and V is TRBV7-2; TRBD1 might be the D (5 bases). From germline, CDR1 is SGHTA and CDR2 FQGNSA. The CDR3 covers 15 residues. Trimming took 1 base from V and 4 from J, leaving 11 bases between them. CDR3 sequence (DNA): TGTGCCAGCAGCTTAGGGAGGGGAGGGAATCAGCCCCAGCATTTT. Protein: CASSLGRGGNQPQHF.

This chain connects TRBV2 to TRBJ1-2; the match to TRBD1 covers 9 bases. The CDR3 consists of 14 residues. The V gene's germline CDR1 is SNHLY and CDR2 FYNNEI. Trimming at V came to 6 bases and at J to 4 bases, leaving 6 bases not matched to a gene. The CDR3 sequence: CASSLGTGRYGYTF. The DNA of the CDR3 is TGTGCCAGCAGCTTAGGGACAGGGCGCTATGGCTACACCTTC.

This clone is a singleton in its sample. This chain links TRBV5-1 with TRBJ2-7, with TRBD2 matching over 13 bases. J was trimmed by 6 bases and V by 2 bases; bases with no gene match: 5. This CDR3 contains 15 residues. The germline CDR1 and CDR2 sequences are SGHRS and YFSETQ. The CDR3 sequence is CASSLTSGGAGEQYF. The DNA of the CDR3 is TGCGCCAGCAGCTTAACTAGCGGGGGGGCCGGCGAGCAGTACTTC.

V usage is TRBV11-2 and J usage is TRBJ1-3; D is unresolved. The germline V gene has CDR1 SGHAT and CDR2 FQNNGV. The CDR3 spans 14 residues. Trimming removed 5 bases from V and 4 bases from J, with 12 bases in between. The CDR3 bases are TGTGCCAGCAGCCCCCTCGGTCCGGGAAACACCATATATTTT. It translates to CASSPLGPGNTIYF.

This sequence joins TRBV7-3 and TRBJ2-1; D tentatively reads TRBD1 or TRBD2 (6 bases each). The V end was cut by 2 bases, the J end by 5 bases, with 16 bases between. The germline V gene encodes CDR1 SGHTA and CDR2 FQGTGA. The CDR3 extends over 16 amino acids. The CDR3 coding sequence is TGTGCCAGCAGCTTAGTCGTCGGAGGGGGAAACAATGAGCAGTTCTTC. Residues: CASSLVVGGGNNEQFF.

The chain links TRBV28 to TRBJ2-3, with unresolved D. This CDR3 is 13 amino acids long. Germline V gene sequence: CDR1 MDHEN, CDR2 SYDVKM. V was cut by 5 bases and J by 4 bases, with 10 bases left in between. CDR3 bases: TGTGCCAGCAGTACCGCAAAGGCAGATACGCAGTATTTT. Its protein product is CASSTAKADTQYF.

The chain uses TRBV5-4 and TRBJ2-3, with a possible D match to TRBD2 (6 bases). CDR1 and CDR2 (germline): SGHNT, YYREEE (reference sequence). CDR3 length equals 13 residues. Trimming stripped 3 bases from V and 3 bases from J, with 8 bases between. This chain's CDR3 is CASSSGTTDTQYF. The DNA for the CDR3 is TGTGCCAGCAGCTCGGGGACTACAGATACGCAGTATTTT.

This chain connects TRBV4-3 to TRBJ1-1, with D unclear. Germline loops: CDR1 LGHNA, CDR2 YSLEER. This CDR3 region has 15 residues. V was cut by 4 bases and J by 0 bases, with 12 bases left in between. The CDR3 nucleotides read TGCGCCAGCAGCCCTTCCCGGGATATGAACACTGAAGCTTTCTTT. It translates to CASSPSRDMNTEAFF.

The chain combines TRBV7-2 with TRBJ1-5, with 9 bases lining up with TRBD1. CDR3 length: 18 residues. Germline V gene sequence: CDR1 SGHTA, CDR2 FQGNSA. The V gene end was trimmed by 2 bases and the J gene end by 0 bases; junction bases not matched to a gene: 8. CDR3 bases: TGTGCCAGCAGCTTAAGGCCGGCGGGACAGGGTAGCAATCAGCCCCAGCATTTT. It encodes CASSLRPAGQGSNQPQHF.

This clone was seen a single time. This chain joins TRBV20-1 and TRBJ2-7; D possibly uses TRBD1 or TRBD2 (5 bases each). This CDR3 has 14 residues. CDR1 and CDR2 from the germline V gene are DFQATT and SNEGSKA (reference sequence). With 3 bases removed from V and 2 bases from J, the gap between germline ends came to 14 bases. As DNA, the CDR3 is TGCAGTGCTAGTAATGGGGGACGGACCTACGAGCAGTACTTC. As protein: CSASNGGRTYEQYF.

The chain uses TRBV30 and TRBJ2-4; D perhaps matches TRBD2 (6 bases). The CDR3 has 14 residues. The V end lost 5 bases, the J end lost 0 bases, and 11 bases lay between the germline ends. Germline loops: CDR1 GTSNPN, CDR2 SVGIG (reference sequence). CDR3 DNA sequence: TGTGCCTGGTCCGGGGGTCCAGCCAAAAACATTCAGTACTTC. It translates to CAWSGGPAKNIQYF.

The V and J genes are TRBV6-1 and TRBJ1-5, with 8 bases that match TRBD1. V lost 4 bases to trimming and J lost 6 bases; unmatched junction nucleotides: 11. The CDR3 has 16 amino acids. Germline V gives CDR1 MNHNS, CDR2 SASEGT. CDR3 DNA sequence: TGTGCCAGCAGTGGAGAAACAGGGGGTTTCTGTCAGCCCCAGCATTTT. Residues: CASSGETGGFCQPQHF.

V and J are TRBV27 and TRBJ1-5; no definite D call. The germline gives CDR1 MNHEY, CDR2 SMNVEV (reference sequence). The CDR3 covers 14 residues. V shed 0 bases and J shed 6 bases, with 9 bases lying between them. In DNA form, the CDR3 reads TGTGCCAGCAGTTTATCAAAGGGAGGTCAGCCCCAGCATTTT. This sequence encodes CASSLSKGGQPQHF.

The chain combines TRBV19 with TRBJ2-1, with unresolved D. Looked up from germline, CDR1 is LNHDA and CDR2 is SQIVND (reference sequence). Trimming stripped 6 bases from V and 3 bases from J, with 9 bases between. CDR3 size: 13 residues. CDR3 DNA: TGTGCCAGTAGCGTCGACGGCTACAATGAGCAGTTCTTC. Residues: CASSVDGYNEQFF.

V and J are TRBV14 and TRBJ2-6; D unclear. V lost 1 base, J lost 0 bases, and 4 bases lay in between. The CDR3 contains 15 residues. The germline V gene has CDR1 SGHDN and CDR2 FVKESK. The CDR3 DNA reads TGTGCCAGCAGCCAAGCCATCTCTGGGGCCAACGTCCTGACTTTC. It codes for CASSQAISGANVLTF.

This chain uses TRBV27 with TRBJ1-6; maybe TRBD1 (6 bases). Germline CDR1 reads MNHEY; CDR2 reads SMNVEV (reference sequence). V was cut by 2 bases and J by 7 bases, with 15 bases left in between. This CDR3 contains 16 residues. CDR3 bases: TGTGCCAGCAGTTTAAATAGGTTACAGGGAAATTCACCCCTCCACTTT. Protein product: CASSLNRLQGNSPLHF.

The CDR3: CASSSSGLVYEQYF. The DNA for the CDR3 is TGTGCCAGCAGTTCCAGCGGTCTTGTCTACGAGCAGTACTTC. The gene calls are TRBV6-2 or TRBV6-3 and TRBJ2-7, with D maybe TRBD2 (5 bases). With 4 bases removed from V and 3 bases from J, the gap between germline ends came to 13 bases. The CDR3 runs to 14 residues. CDR1 and CDR2 (germline): MNHEY, SVGEGT.

This clone occurred once. The CDR3 is CASSLGQGYETEAFF. DNA of the CDR3: TGTGCCAGCAGTTTGGGACAGGGTTATGAGACTGAAGCTTTCTTT. The V call is TRBV6-5, the J call TRBJ1-1; 9 bases fit TRBD1. The V gene end was trimmed by 4 bases and the J gene end by 5 bases; junction bases not matched to a gene: 8. The CDR3 is 15 amino acids. Germline-derived CDR1 and CDR2 are MNHEY and SVGAGI.

This chain connects TRBV6-2 or TRBV6-3 to TRBJ2-1, with 7 nucleotides matching TRBD1. Trimming cost V 3 bases and J 0 bases; bases outside gene matches: 8. The germline V gene has CDR1 MNHEY and CDR2 SVGEGT. The CDR3 totals 17 residues. The CDR3 loop is CASSYPPGQSSYNEQFF. The CDR3 region has the DNA TGTGCCAGCAGTTATCCGCCGGGACAGAGCTCCTACAATGAGCAGTTCTTC.

This clone showed up just once. This chain uses TRBV4-1 with TRBJ1-2; maybe TRBD1 (6 bases). This CDR3 comprises 15 residues. Germline V gene sequence: CDR1 MGHRA, CDR2 YSYEKL. The V end lost 0 bases, the J end lost 5 bases, and 13 bases lay between the germline ends. CDR3 sequence (DNA): TGCGCCAGCAGCCAAGATCGGAGGCAGGGGTATGGCTACACCTTC. Its protein product is CASSQDRRQGYGYTF.

This chain joins TRBV7-6 and TRBJ1-4, with 7 bases that match TRBD1. CDR1 is SGHVS and CDR2 is FNYEAQ in the germline V gene. V was pared by 5 bases and J by 2 bases, with 8 bases of the junction left unmatched. The CDR3 covers 16 residues. CDR3 coding DNA: TGTGCCAGCAGCGTCATTCCGGGACAGACTAATGAAAAACTGTTTTTT. It translates to CASSVIPGQTNEKLFF.

The genes are TRBV27 and TRBJ1-4; D is perhaps TRBD1 (5 bases). CDR1 and CDR2 from the germline V gene are MNHEY and SMNVEV (reference sequence). The CDR3 consists of 16 residues. The ends were cut back, 3 bases at V and 3 bases at J, with 14 bases in the middle. CDR3 residues: CASSFSRREANEKLFF. DNA for the CDR3: TGTGCCAGCAGTTTCTCTCGCAGGGAAGCTAATGAAAAACTGTTTTTT.

V gene TRBV7-3 combines with J gene TRBJ2-5; 7 bases agree with TRBD1. The CDR3 loop spans 15 amino acids. The V gene's germline CDR1 is SGHTA and CDR2 FQGTGA. V lost 5 bases and J lost 5; bases outside the gene matches: 11. The CDR3 region has the DNA TGTGCCAGCAGCCCCCCAAGGGGGACAGAGGAGACCCAGTACTTC. Encoded protein: CASSPPRGTEETQYF.

A single count supports this clone. This chain links TRBV10-3 with TRBJ1-5; no reliable D call. Trimming pared 3 bases from V and 5 bases from J, leaving 5 bases between. This CDR3 region has 12 residues. The germline V gene has CDR1 ENHRY and CDR2 SYGVKD. CDR3: CAISDGYQPQHF. CDR3 coding DNA: TGTGCCATCAGTGATGGTTATCAGCCCCAGCATTTT.

This rearrangement joins TRBV11-2 to TRBJ2-7, with TRBD1 as a possible D gene (6 bases). The CDR3 consists of 16 residues. Trimming took off 0 bases at V and 3 bases at J, with 15 bases between the two ends. The germline gives CDR1 SGHAT, CDR2 FQNNGV. CDR3 sequence: CASSLDQKGQIYEQYF. In DNA form, the CDR3 reads TGTGCCAGCAGCTTAGATCAGAAGGGACAAATCTACGAGCAGTACTTC.

The rearrangement uses TRBV14 and TRBJ1-2, with D hard to call. The CDR3 consists of 12 residues. Germline V CDR1 and CDR2: SGHDN, FVKESK. V shed 8 bases and J shed 7 bases, with 14 bases lying between them. The CDR3 DNA follows: TGTGCCAGCTCCAAAGGGAGCGCTGGCTACACCTTC. Translation gives CASSKGSAGYTF.

The gene calls are TRBV6-5 and TRBJ1-1, with a possible D match to TRBD1 (5 bases). The CDR3 contains 16 residues. Germline V gives CDR1 MNHEY, CDR2 SVGAGI. The V end lost 2 bases, the J end lost 2 bases, and 15 bases lay between the germline ends. CDR3 in amino acids: CASSYGSGLINTEAFF. The CDR3 DNA reads as TGTGCCAGCAGTTACGGCTCGGGACTGATCAACACTGAAGCTTTCTTT.